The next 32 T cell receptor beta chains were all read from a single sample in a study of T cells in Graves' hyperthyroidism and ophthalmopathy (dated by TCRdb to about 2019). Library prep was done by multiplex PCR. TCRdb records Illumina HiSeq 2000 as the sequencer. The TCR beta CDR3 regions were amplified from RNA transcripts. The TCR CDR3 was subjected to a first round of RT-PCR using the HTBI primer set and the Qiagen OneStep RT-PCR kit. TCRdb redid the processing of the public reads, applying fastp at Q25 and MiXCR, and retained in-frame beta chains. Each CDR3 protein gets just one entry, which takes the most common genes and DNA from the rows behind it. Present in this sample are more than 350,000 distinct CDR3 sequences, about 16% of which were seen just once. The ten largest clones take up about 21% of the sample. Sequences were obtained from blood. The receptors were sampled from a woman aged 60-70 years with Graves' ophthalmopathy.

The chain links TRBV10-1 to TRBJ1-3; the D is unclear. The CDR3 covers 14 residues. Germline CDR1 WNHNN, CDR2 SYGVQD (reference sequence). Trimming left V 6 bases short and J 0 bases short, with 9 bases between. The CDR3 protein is CASRKDLSGNTIYF. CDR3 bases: TGCGCCAGCAGAAAGGACCTCTCTGGAAACACCATATATTTT.

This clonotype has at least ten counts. The chain's CDR3 is CASSQVFTRQGALEQYF. In DNA, the CDR3 is TGTGCCAGCAGCCAAGTCTTCACGCGACAGGGGGCGCTCGAGCAGTACTTC. V usage is TRBV3-1 and J usage is TRBJ2-7, with TRBD1 matching over 10 bases. V shed 1 base and J 6 bases; nucleotides not matched to a gene: 12. Germline loops: CDR1 LGHDT, CDR2 YNNKEL (reference sequence). The CDR3 is 17 residues long.

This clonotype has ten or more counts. The CDR3 spells CASRPAGTGGIGEQYF. CDR3 nucleotide sequence: TGTGCCAGCAGACCTGCAGGGACAGGGGGAATTGGCGAGCAGTACTTC. The V call is TRBV28, the J call TRBJ2-7, with TRBD1 identical over 11 bases. The CDR3 is 16 amino acids. Germline V lookup: CDR1 MDHEN, CDR2 SYDVKM. J lost 6 bases, V lost 6 bases, and 13 bases had no gene match.

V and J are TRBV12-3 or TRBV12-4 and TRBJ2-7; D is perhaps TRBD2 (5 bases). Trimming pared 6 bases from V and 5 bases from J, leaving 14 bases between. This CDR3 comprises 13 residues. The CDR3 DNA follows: TGTGCCAGCAGACCGGACTCAGTCGACGAGCAGTACTTC. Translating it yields CASRPDSVDEQYF.

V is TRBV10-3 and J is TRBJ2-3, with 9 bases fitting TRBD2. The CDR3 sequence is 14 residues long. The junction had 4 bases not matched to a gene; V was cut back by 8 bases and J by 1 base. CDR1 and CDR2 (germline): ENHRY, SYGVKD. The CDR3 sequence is CAIATSGRTDTQYF. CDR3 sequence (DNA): TGTGCCATCGCTACTAGCGGGCGCACAGATACGCAGTATTTT.

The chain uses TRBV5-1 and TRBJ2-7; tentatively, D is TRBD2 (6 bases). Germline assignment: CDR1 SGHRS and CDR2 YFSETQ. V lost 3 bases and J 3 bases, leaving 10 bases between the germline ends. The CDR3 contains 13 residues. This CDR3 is CASSSGRLYEQYF. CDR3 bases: TGCGCCAGCAGCTCGGGGAGGCTCTACGAGCAGTACTTC.

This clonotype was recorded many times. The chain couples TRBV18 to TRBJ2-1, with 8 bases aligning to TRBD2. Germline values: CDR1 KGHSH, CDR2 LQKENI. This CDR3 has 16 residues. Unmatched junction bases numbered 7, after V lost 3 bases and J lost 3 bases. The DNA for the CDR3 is TGTGCCAGCTCACCCCCGGCGGGAGGTGTCTACAATGAGCAGTTCTTC. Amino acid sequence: CASSPPAGGVYNEQFF.

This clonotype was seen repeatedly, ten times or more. The chain's CDR3 is CSARDGLGSVRSGALVAGELFF. The CDR3 bases are TGCAGTGCTAGAGATGGGTTAGGTTCGGTTAGATCAGGGGCCCTGGTGGCCGGGGAGCTGTTTTTT. The chain recombines TRBV20-1 with TRBJ2-2; TRBD1 might be the D (6 bases). There are 22 residues in the CDR3. Germline CDR1 DFQATT, CDR2 SNEGSKA (reference sequence). V was trimmed by 0 bases and J by 6 bases, leaving 35 bases between them.

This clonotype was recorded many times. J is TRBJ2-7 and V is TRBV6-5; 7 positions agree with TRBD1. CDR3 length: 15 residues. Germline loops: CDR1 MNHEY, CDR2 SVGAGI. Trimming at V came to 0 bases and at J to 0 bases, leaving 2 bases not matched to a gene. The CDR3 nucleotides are TGTGCCAGCAGTTACTCTGGACAGGACTCCTACGAGCAGTACTTC. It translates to CASSYSGQDSYEQYF.

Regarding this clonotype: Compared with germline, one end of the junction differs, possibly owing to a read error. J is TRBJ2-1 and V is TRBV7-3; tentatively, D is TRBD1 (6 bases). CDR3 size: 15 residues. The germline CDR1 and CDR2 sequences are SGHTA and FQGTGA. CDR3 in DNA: TGTGCCAGCAGCTTATATGGGGGCTCCTACAATGGGCAGTTCTTC. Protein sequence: CASSLYGGSYNGQFF. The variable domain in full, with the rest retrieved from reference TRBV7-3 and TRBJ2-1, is GAGVSQTPSNKVTEKGKYVELRCDPISGHTALYWYRQSLGQGPEFLIYFQGTGAADDSGLPNDRFFAVRPEGSVSTLKIQRTERGDSAVYLCASSLYGGSYNGQFFGPGTRLTVL.

CDR3 nucleotide sequence: TGTGCCAGCAGTTCCCGTGGCAGCCGGGGAGTTGAAAAACTGTTTTTT. Amino acid sequence: CASSSRGSRGVEKLFF. This rearrangement joins TRBV6-9 to TRBJ1-4, with D hard to call. Germline V CDR1 and CDR2: MNHGY, SVAAGI. The CDR3 contains 16 residues. V was shortened by 4 bases and J by 7 bases, with 19 bases between the two germline ends.

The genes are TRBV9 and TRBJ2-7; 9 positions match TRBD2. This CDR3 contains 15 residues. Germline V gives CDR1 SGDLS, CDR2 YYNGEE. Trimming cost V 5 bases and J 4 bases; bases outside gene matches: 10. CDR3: CASSPTSGYSYEQYF. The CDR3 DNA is TGTGCCAGCAGTCCAACTAGCGGGTACTCATACGAGCAGTACTTC. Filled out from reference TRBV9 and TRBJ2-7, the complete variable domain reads DSGVTQTPKHLITATGQRVTLRCSPRSGDLSVYWYQQSLDQGLQFLIQYYNGEERAKGNILERFSAQQFPDLHSELNLSSLELGDSALYFCASSPTSGYSYEQYFGPGTRLTVT.

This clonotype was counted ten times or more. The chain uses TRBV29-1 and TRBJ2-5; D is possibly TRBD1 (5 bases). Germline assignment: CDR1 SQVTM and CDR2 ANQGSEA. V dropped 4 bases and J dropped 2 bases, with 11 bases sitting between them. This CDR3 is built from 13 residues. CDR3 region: CSVVVTGQETQYF. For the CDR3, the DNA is TGCAGCGTTGTGGTCACAGGTCAAGAGACCCAGTACTTC.

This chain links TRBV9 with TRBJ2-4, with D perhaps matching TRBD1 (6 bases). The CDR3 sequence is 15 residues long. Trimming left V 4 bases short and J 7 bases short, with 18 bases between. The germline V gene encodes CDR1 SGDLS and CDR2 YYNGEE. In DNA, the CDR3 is TGTGCCAGCAGCCCTACAGGGTATGAGGGCAACATTCAGTACTTC. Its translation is CASSPTGYEGNIQYF. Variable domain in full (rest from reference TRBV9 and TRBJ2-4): DSGVTQTPKHLITATGQRVTLRCSPRSGDLSVYWYQQSLDQGLQFLIQYYNGEERAKGNILERFSAQQFPDLHSELNLSSLELGDSALYFCASSPTGYEGNIQYFGAGTRLSVL.

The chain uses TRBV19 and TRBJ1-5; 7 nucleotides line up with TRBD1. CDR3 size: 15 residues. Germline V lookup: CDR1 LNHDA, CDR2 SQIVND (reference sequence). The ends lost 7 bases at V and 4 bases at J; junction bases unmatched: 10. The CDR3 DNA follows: TGTGCCAGTACCTCTGGACAGGTCCAAAATCAGCCCCAGCATTTT. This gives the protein CASTSGQVQNQPQHF.

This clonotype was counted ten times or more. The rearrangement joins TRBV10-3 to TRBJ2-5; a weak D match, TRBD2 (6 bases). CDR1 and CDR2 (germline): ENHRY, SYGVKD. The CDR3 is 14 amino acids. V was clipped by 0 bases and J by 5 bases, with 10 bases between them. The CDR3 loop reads CAISESPAGETQYF. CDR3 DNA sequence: TGTGCCATCAGTGAGTCTCCGGCGGGGGAGACCCAGTACTTC.

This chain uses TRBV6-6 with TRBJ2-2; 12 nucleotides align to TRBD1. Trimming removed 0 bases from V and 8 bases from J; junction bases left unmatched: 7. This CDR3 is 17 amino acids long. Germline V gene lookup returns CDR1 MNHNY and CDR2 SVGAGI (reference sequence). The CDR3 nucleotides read TGTGCCAGCAGTTACTCTTTGGGACAGGGGGCGCATGGGGAGCTGTTTTTT. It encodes CASSYSLGQGAHGELFF.

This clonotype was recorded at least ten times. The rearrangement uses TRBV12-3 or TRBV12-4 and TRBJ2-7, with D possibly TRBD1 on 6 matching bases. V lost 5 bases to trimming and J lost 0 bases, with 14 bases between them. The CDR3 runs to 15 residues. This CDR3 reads CASSPDRQGSYEQYF. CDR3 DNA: TGTGCCAGCAGTCCTGACAGGCAAGGCTCCTACGAGCAGTACTTC.

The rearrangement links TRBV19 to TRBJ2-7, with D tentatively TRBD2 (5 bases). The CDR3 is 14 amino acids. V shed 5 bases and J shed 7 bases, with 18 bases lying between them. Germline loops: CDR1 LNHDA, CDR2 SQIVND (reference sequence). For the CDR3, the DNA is TGTGCCAGTAGTTTCGCAAAGAGGGAAAATGAGCAGTACTTC. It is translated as CASSFAKRENEQYF.

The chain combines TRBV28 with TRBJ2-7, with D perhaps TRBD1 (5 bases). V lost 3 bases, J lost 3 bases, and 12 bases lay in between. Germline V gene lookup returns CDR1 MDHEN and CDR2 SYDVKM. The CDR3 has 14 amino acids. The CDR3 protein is CASSLARVHYEQYF. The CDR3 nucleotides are TGTGCCAGCAGTTTGGCCAGGGTTCACTACGAGCAGTACTTC.

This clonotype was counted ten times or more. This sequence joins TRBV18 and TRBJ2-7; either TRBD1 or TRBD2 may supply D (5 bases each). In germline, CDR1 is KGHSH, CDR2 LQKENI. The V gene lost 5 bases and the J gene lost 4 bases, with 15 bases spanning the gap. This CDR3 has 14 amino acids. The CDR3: CASSEGPESYEQYF. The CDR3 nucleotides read TGTGCCAGCTCAGAGGGACCCGAATCGTACGAGCAGTACTTC.

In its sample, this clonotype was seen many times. DNA for the CDR3: TGTGCCAGCAGCTTGGAGGGGGGGTATATACGCAATGAGCAGTTCTTC. Its translation: CASSLEGGYIRNEQFF. The V and J genes are TRBV5-4 and TRBJ2-1; D perhaps matches TRBD2 (7 bases). Per germline, CDR1 SGHNT and CDR2 YYREEE (reference sequence). This CDR3 is built from 16 residues. The V gene lost 0 bases and the J gene lost 6 bases, with 16 bases spanning the gap. The variable domain in full, completed from reference TRBV5-4 and TRBJ2-1, reads ETGVTQSPTHLIKTRGQQVTLRCSSQSGHNTVSWYQQALGQGPQFIFQYYREEENGRGNFPPRFSGLQFPNYSSELNVNALELDDSALYLCASSLEGGYIRNEQFFGPGTRLTVL.

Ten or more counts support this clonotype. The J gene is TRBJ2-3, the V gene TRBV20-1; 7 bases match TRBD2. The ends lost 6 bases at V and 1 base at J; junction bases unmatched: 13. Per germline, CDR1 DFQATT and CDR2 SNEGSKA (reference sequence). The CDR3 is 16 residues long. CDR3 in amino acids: CSAPSGEPLGTDTQYF. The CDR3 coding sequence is TGCAGTGCGCCCAGCGGGGAACCGCTTGGCACAGATACGCAGTATTTT.

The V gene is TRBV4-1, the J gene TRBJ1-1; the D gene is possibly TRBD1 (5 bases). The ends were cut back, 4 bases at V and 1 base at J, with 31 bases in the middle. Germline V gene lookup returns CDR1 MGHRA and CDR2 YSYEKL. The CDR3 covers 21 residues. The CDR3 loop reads CASSPTAPPRRGLWRNTEAFF. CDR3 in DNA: TGCGCCAGCAGCCCGACCGCCCCTCCCAGGAGGGGCCTATGGAGGAACACTGAAGCTTTCTTT.

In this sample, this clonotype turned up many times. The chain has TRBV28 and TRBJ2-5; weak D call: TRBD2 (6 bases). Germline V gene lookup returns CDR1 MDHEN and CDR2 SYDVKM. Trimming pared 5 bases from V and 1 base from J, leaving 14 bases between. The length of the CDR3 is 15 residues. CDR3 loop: CASSGAGDFQETQYF. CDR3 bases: TGTGCCAGCAGTGGAGCTGGGGACTTCCAAGAGACCCAGTACTTC. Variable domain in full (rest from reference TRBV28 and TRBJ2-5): DVKVTQSSRYLVKRTGEKVFLECVQDMDHENMFWYRQDPGLGLRLIYFSYDVKMKEKGDIPEGYSVSREKKERFSLILESASTNQTSMYLCASSGAGDFQETQYFGPGTRLLVL.

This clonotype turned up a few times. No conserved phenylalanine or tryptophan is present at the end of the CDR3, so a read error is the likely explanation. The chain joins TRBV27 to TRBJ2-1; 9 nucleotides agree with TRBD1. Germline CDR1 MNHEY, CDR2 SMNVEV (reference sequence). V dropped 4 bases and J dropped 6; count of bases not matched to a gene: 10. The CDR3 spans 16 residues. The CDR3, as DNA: TGTGCCAGCAGTTCCAGGACAGGGGTCATACTCAATGAGCAGTTCTAC. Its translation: CASSSRTGVILNEQFY.

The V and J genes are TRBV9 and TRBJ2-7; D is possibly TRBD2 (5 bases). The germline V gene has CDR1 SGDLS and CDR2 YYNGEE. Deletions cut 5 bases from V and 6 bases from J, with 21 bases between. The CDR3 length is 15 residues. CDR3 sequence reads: CASRPNNDRRCEQYF. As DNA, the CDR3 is TGTGCCAGCAGACCTAACAACGACCGGAGGTGCGAGCAGTACTTC.

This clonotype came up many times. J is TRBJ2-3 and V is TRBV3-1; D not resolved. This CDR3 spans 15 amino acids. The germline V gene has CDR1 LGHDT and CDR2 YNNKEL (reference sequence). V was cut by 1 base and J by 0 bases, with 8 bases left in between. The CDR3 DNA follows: TGTGCCAGCAGCCAAGGTGCCACCAGCACAGATACGCAGTATTTT. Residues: CASSQGATSTDTQYF.

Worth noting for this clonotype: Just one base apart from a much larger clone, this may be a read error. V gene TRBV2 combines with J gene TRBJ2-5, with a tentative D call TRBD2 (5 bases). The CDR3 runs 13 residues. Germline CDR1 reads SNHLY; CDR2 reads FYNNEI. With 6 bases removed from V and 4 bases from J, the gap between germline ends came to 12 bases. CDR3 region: CASSVPAGETQYF. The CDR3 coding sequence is TGTGCCAGCAGCGTCCCGGCGGGAGAGACCCAGTACTTC.

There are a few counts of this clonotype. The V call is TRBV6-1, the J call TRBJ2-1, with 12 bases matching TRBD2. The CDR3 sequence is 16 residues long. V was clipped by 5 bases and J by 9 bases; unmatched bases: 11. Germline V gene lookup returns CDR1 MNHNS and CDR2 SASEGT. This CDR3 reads CASSQGRLAGASEQFF. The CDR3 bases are TGTGCCAGCAGTCAAGGTAGACTAGCGGGAGCTAGTGAGCAGTTCTTC.

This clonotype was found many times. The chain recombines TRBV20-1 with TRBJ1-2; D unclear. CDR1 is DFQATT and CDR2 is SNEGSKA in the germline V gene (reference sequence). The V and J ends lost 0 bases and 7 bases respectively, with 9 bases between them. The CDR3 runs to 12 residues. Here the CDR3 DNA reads TGCAGTGCTAGAGATTTCGGGGTTGGCTACACCTTC. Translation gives CSARDFGVGYTF.

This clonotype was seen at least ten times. The chain's CDR3 is CASSLDYEQYF. The CDR3 bases are TGCGCCAGCAGCCTGGACTACGAGCAGTACTTC. The chain employs TRBV5-1 and TRBJ2-7; D uncertain. CDR3 length: 11 residues. Germline CDR1 is SGHRS and CDR2 is YFSETQ. V gave up 4 bases and J gave up 3 bases, with 5 bases separating them. The complete variable domain, with remaining parts taken from reference TRBV5-1 and TRBJ2-7, reads KAGVTQTPRYLIKTRGQQVTLSCSPISGHRSVSWYQQTPGQGLQFLFEYFSETQRNKGNFPGRFSGRQFSNSRSEMNVSTLELGDSALYLCASSLDYEQYFGPGTRLTVT.